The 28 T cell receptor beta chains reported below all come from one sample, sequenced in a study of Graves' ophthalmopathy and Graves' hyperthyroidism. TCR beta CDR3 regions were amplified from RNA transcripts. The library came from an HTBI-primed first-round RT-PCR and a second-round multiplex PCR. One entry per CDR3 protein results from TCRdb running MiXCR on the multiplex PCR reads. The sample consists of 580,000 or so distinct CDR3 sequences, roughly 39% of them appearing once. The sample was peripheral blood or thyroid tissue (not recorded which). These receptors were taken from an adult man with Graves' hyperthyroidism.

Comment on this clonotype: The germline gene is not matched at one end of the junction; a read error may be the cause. This chain's CDR3 is CASSDPSLRDRERSGNTIYF. The CDR3 DNA reads TGTGCCAGCAGTGATCCATCACTCCGGGACAGGGAACGCTCTGGAAACACCATATATTTT. J is TRBJ1-3 and V is TRBV10-3; 9 bases match TRBD1. This CDR3 spans 20 amino acids. Germline CDR1 reads ENHRY; CDR2 reads SYGVKD.

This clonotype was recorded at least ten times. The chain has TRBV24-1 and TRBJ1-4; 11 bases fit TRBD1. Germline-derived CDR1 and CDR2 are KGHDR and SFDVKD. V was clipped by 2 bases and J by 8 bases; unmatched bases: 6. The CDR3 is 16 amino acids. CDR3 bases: TGTGCCACCAGTGATTCCGGACAGGGGGCGGAGGAAAAACTGTTTTTT. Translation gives CATSDSGQGAEEKLFF.

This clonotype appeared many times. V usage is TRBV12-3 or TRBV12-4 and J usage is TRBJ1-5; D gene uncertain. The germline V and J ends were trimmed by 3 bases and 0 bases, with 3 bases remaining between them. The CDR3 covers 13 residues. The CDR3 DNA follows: TGTGCCAGCAGTTTTAGTAGCAATCAGCCCCAGCATTTT. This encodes CASSFSSNQPQHF.

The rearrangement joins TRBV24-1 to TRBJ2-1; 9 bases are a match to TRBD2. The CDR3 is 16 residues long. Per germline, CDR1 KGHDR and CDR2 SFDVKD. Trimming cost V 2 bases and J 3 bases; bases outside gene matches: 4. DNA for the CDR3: TGTGCCACCAGTGATTCCTCTAGCGGGGACTACAATGAGCAGTTCTTC. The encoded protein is CATSDSSSGDYNEQFF.

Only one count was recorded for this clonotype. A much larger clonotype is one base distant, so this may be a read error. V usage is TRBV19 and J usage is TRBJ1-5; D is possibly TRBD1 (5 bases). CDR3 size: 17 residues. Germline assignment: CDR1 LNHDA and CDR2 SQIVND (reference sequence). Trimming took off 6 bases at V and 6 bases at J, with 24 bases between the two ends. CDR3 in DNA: TGTGCCAGTAGCCTCCCCCCTAGGGACCCCGCACGTCAGCCCCAGCATTTT. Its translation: CASSLPPRDPARQPQHF.

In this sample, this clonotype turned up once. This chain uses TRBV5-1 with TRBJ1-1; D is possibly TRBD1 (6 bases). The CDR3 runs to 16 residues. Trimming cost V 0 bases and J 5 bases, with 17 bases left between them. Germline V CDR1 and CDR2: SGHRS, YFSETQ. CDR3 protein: CASSLAGGRGKTEAFF. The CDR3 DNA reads TGCGCCAGCAGCTTGGCGGGGGGCAGGGGAAAAACTGAAGCTTTCTTT.

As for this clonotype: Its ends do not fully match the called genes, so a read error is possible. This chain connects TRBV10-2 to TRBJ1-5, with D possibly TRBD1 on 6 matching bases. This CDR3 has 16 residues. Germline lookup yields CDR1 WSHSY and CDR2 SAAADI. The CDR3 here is CASSLEGDPSNQPQHF. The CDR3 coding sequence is TGTGCCAGCAGCTTGGAGGGGGATCCATCTAATCAGCCCCAGCATTTT.

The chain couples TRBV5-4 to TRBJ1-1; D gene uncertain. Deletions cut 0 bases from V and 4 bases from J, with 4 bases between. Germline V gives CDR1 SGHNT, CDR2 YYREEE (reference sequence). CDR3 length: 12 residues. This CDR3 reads CASSLAATEAFF. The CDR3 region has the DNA TGTGCCAGCAGCTTGGCGGCCACTGAAGCTTTCTTT.

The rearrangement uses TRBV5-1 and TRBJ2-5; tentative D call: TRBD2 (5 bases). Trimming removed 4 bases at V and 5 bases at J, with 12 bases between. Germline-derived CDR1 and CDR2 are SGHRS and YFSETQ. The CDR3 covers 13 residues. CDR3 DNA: TGCGCCAGCAGCCGGGTAGGAGGCGAGACCCAGTACTTC. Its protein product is CASSRVGGETQYF.

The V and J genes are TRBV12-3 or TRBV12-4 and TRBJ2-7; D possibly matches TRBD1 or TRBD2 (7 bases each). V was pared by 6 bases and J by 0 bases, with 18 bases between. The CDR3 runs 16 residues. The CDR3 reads CASSSGGGGASYEQYF. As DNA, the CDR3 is TGTGCCAGCAGCTCAGGGGGGGGGGGCGCCTCCTACGAGCAGTACTTC.

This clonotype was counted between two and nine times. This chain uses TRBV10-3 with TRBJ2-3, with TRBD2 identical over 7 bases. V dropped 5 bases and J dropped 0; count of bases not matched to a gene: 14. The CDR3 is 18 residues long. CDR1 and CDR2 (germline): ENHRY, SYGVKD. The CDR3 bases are TGTGCCATCAGTAGGACTGTAGGCGGGGGATCTAGCACAGATACGCAGTATTTT. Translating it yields CAISRTVGGGSSTDTQYF.

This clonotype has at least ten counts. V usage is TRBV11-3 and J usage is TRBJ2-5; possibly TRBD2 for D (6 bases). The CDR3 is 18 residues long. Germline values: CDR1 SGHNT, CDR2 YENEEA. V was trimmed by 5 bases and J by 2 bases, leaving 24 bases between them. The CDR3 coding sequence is TGTGCCAGCAGCCCTCGGCGGGGAGAGGTCGGGCCTCAAGAGACCCAGTACTTC. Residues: CASSPRRGEVGPQETQYF.

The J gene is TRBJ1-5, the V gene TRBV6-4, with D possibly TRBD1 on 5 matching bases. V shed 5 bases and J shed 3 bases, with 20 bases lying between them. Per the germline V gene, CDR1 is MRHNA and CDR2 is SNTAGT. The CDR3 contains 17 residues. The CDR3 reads CASSSTPGSGANQPQHF. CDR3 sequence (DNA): TGTGCCAGCAGTTCGACTCCAGGGTCTGGGGCCAATCAGCCCCAGCATTTT.

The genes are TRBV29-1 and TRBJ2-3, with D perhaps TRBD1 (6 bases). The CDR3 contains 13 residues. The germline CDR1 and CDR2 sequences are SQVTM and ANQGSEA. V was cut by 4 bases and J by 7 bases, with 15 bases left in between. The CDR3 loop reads CSVGRDTANTQYF. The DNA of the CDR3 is TGCAGCGTTGGCCGGGACACAGCCAATACGCAGTATTTT.

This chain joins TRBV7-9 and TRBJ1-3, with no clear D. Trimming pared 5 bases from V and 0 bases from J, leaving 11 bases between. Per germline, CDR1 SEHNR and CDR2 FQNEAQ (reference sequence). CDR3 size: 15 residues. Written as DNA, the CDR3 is TGTGCCAGCAGCGGAGGCCGGAGCTCTGGAAACACCATATATTTT. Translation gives CASSGGRSSGNTIYF.

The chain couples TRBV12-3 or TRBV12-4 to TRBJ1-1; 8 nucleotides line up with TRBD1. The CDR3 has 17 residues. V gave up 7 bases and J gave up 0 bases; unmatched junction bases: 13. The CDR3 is CASKPTGAGAMNTEAFF. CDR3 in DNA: TGTGCCAGCAAACCGACAGGGGCGGGCGCCATGAACACTGAAGCTTTCTTT.

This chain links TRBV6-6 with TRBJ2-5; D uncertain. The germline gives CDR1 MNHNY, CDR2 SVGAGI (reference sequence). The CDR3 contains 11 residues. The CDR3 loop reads CAGQLEETQYF. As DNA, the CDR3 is TGTGCGGGCCAGCTGGAAGAGACCCAGTACTTC.

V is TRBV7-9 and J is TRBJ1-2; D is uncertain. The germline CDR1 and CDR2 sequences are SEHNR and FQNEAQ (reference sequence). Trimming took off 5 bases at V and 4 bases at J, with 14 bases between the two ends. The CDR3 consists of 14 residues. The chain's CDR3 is CASSQRAEAYGYTF. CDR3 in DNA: TGTGCCAGCAGCCAGAGGGCAGAGGCCTATGGCTACACCTTC.

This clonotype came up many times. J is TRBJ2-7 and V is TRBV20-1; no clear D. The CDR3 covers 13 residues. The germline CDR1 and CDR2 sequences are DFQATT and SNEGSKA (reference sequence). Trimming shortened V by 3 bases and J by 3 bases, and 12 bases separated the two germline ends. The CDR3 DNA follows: TGCAGTGCTAGTGAGGACCAATACTACGAGCAGTACTTC. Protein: CSASEDQYYEQYF.

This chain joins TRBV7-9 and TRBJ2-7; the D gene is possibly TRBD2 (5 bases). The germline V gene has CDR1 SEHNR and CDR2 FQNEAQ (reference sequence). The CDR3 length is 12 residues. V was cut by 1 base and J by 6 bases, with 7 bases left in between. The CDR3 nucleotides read TGTGCCAGCAGCTTAGGAGCGGCCGAGCAGTACTTC. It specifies CASSLGAAEQYF.

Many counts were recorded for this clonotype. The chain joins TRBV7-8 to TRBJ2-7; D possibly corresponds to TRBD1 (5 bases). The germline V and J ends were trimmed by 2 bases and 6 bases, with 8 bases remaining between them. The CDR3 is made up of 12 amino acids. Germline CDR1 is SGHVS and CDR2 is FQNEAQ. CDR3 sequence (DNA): TGTGCCAGCAGCTTATCGGACACCGAGCAGTACTTC. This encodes CASSLSDTEQYF.

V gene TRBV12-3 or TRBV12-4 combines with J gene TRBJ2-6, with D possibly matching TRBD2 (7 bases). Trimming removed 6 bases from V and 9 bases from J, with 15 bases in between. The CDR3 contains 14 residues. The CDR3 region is CASSTRGGINVLTF. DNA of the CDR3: TGTGCCAGCAGCACGAGGGGGGGGATCAACGTCCTGACTTTC.

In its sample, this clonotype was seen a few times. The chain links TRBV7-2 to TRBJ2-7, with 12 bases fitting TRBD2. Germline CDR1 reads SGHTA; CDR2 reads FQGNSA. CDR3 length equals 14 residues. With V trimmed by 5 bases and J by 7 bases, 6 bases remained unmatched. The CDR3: CASSPLAGGLEQYF. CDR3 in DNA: TGTGCCAGCAGCCCCCTAGCGGGGGGGCTTGAGCAGTACTTC. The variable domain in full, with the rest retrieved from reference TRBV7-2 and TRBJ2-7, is GAGVSQSPSNKVTEKGKDVELRCDPISGHTALYWYRQSLGQGLEFLIYFQGNSAPDKSGLPSDRFSAERTGGSVSTLTIQRTQQEDSAVYLCASSPLAGGLEQYFGPGTRLTVT.

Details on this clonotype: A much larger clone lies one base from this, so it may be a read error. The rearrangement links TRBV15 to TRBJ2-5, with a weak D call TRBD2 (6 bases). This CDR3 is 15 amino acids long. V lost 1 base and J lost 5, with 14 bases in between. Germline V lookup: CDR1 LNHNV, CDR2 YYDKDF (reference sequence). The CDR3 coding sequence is TGTGCCACCAGCAGAGGGGGAGGATTAGAGGAGACCCAGTACTTC. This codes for CATSRGGGLEETQYF.

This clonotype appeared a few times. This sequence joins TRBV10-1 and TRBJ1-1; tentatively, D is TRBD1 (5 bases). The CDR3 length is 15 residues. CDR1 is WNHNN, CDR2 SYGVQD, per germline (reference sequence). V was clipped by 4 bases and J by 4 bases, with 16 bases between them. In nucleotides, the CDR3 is TGCGCCAGCAGTGCAAGGCAGGGCGAAGGCACTGAAGCTTTCTTT. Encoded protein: CASSARQGEGTEAFF.

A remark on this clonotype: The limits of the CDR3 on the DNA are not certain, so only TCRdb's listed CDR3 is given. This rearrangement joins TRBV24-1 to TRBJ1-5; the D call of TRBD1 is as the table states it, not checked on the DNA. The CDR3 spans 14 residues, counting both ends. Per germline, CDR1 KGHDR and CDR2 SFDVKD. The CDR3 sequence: CATSDSWGQGSRHF.

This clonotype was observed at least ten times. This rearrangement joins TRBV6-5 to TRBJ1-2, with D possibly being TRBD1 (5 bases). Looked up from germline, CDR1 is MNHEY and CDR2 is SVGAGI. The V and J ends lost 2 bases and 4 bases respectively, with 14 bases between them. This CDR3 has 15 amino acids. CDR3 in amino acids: CASSYHRDFIYGYTF. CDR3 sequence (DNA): TGTGCCAGCAGTTACCACCGGGACTTCATCTATGGCTACACCTTC.

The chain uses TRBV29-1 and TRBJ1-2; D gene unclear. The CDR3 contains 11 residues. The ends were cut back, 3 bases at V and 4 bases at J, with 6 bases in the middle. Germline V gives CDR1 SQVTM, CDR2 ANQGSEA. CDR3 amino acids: CSVEPFYGYTF. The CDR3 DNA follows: TGCAGCGTTGAGCCCTTCTATGGCTACACCTTC.